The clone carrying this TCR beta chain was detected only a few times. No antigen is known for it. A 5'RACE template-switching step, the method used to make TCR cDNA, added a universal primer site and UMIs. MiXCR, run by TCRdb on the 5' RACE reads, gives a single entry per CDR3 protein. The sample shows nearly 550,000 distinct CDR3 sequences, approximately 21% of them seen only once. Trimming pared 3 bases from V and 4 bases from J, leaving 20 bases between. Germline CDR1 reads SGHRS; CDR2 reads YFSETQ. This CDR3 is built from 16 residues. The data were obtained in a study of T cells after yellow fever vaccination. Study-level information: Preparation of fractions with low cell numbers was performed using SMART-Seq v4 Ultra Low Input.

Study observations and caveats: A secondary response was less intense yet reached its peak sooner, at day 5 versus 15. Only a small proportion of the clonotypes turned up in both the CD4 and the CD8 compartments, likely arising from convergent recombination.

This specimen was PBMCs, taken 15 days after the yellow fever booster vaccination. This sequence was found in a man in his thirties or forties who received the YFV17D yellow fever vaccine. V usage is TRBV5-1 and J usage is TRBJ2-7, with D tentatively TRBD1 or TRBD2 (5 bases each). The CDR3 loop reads CASSSGRLLGAYEQYF. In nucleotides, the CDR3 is TGCGCCAGCAGCTCGGGGCGACTACTGGGTGCTTACGAGCAGTACTTC.